What follows are 30 T cell receptor beta chains derived from one specimen sequenced in a study of response to subunit inactivated influenza vaccine. TCRdb analysed the RT-PCR reads with MiXCR anew, one entry per CDR3 protein. This sample has hundreds of thousands of distinct CDR3 sequences, with 21% found just once. The sequenced sample was PBMCs from blood, obtained about 20 months after vaccination. These receptors originate from a man aged 50 to 69 who received an inactivated influenza vaccine.

By proportion, this clonotype is medium-sized. The chain uses TRBV20-1 and TRBJ1-3; D might be TRBD1 (5 bases). Germline CDR1 DFQATT, CDR2 SNEGSKA (reference sequence). There are 15 residues in the CDR3. The V gene lost 3 bases and the J gene lost 1 base, with 13 bases spanning the gap. Here the CDR3 DNA reads TGCAGTGCTAGTGGGGGGTCTTTGTCTGGAAACACCATATATTTT. This gives the protein CSASGGSLSGNTIYF.

This clonotype was counted a single time. This chain connects TRBV6-2 or TRBV6-3 to TRBJ2-5; D unclear. The germline V gene encodes CDR1 MNHEY and CDR2 SVGEGT. The CDR3 has 12 residues. Trimming shortened V by 10 bases and J by 0 bases, and 9 bases separated the two germline ends. Here the CDR3 DNA reads TGTGCCATCCGGGCCGACCAAGAGACCCAGTACTTC. It encodes CAIRADQETQYF.

The chain is built from TRBV7-8 and TRBJ2-3; 12 nucleotides align to TRBD2. Trimming cost V 4 bases and J 5 bases; bases outside gene matches: 10. The CDR3 runs 17 residues. Germline V lookup: CDR1 SGHVS, CDR2 FQNEAQ. CDR3 amino acids: CASSWPPSGRVEDTQYF. For the CDR3, the DNA is TGTGCCAGCAGCTGGCCCCCTAGCGGGAGGGTCGAAGATACGCAGTATTTT. The full variable domain, with the rest looked up from reference TRBV7-8 and TRBJ2-3, is GAGVSQSPRYKVAKRGQDVALRCDPISGHVSLFWYQQALGQGPEFLTYFQNEAQLDKSGLPSDRFFAERPEGSVSTLKIQRTQQEDSAVYLCASSWPPSGRVEDTQYFGPGTRLTVL.

This clonotype was observed many times. The chain employs TRBV6-1 and TRBJ1-5; D unresolved. CDR3 size: 14 residues. CDR1 is MNHNS and CDR2 is SASEGT in the germline V gene. V shed 5 bases and J shed 0 bases, with 8 bases lying between them. The CDR3 sequence is CASSRLDSNQPQHF. CDR3 nucleotide sequence: TGTGCCAGCAGTCGCCTCGATAGCAATCAGCCCCAGCATTTT.

There are a few counts of this clonotype. The chain is built from TRBV29-1 and TRBJ1-5; D possibly corresponds to TRBD1 (6 bases). The CDR3 runs to 13 residues. The germline V and J ends were trimmed by 7 bases and 3 bases, with 13 bases remaining between them. Germline V gene lookup returns CDR1 SQVTM and CDR2 ANQGSEA. CDR3 region: CSAIGGYNQPQHF. CDR3 DNA: TGCAGCGCGATAGGGGGGTACAATCAGCCCCAGCATTTT.

This clonotype was observed a few times. The chain has TRBV5-1 and TRBJ1-6, with 7 positions matching TRBD1. The trim removed 4 bases at V and 5 bases at J, leaving 6 bases unmatched. CDR3 length: 15 amino acids. Germline values: CDR1 SGHRS, CDR2 YFSETQ. In DNA, the CDR3 is TGCGCCAGCAGCCCGACAGGGTGGCATAATTCACCCCTCCACTTT. Encoded protein: CASSPTGWHNSPLHF.

This clonotype was seen repeatedly, ten times or more. The chain uses TRBV24-1 and TRBJ1-5; 7 bases agree with TRBD1. The CDR3 length is 15 residues. J was trimmed by 3 bases and V by 3 bases; bases with no gene match: 4. Germline V CDR1 and CDR2: KGHDR, SFDVKD. The CDR3 is CATSDAGTVNQPQHF. For the CDR3, the DNA is TGTGCCACCAGTGATGCAGGGACAGTCAATCAGCCCCAGCATTTT.

This clonotype was seen ten or more times. In DNA form, the CDR3 reads TGTGCCAGCAGCAACCGGACAGTGGAAGGCTACACCTTC. Translation: CASSNRTVEGYTF. The V gene is TRBV5-4, the J gene TRBJ1-2; D perhaps matches TRBD1 (6 bases). Trimming left V 4 bases short and J 8 bases short, with 15 bases between. In germline, CDR1 is SGHNT, CDR2 YYREEE (reference sequence). CDR3 size: 13 residues.

The chain has TRBV14 and TRBJ1-1, with 7 positions matching TRBD1. With 2 bases clipped from V and 1 base from J, the junction kept 4 bases outside the gene matches. The CDR3 loop spans 15 amino acids. Germline V gene lookup returns CDR1 SGHDN and CDR2 FVKESK. In DNA, the CDR3 is TGTGCCAGCAGCCAAACGACAGGGTGGAACACTGAAGCTTTCTTT. Residues: CASSQTTGWNTEAFF.

J is TRBJ2-5 and V is TRBV20-1, with 11 bases fitting TRBD2. Germline V gene lookup returns CDR1 DFQATT and CDR2 SNEGSKA (reference sequence). The J segment lost 1 base and the V segment lost 5 bases, leaving 3 bases of the junction unmatched. The CDR3 loop spans 14 amino acids. The CDR3 reads CSAVAGGFQETQYF. CDR3 DNA: TGCAGTGCTGTAGCGGGAGGGTTCCAAGAGACCCAGTACTTC.

The chain combines TRBV5-1 with TRBJ1-5; D perhaps matches TRBD1 (5 bases). The CDR3 is 16 amino acids. V lost 4 bases and J lost 8, with 22 bases in between. Germline V gene sequence: CDR1 SGHRS, CDR2 YFSETQ. The DNA of the CDR3 is TGCGCCAGCAGCCCGGGGGTGGGCGCCTCGTCTGAGCCCCAGCATTTT. It translates to CASSPGVGASSEPQHF.

This clonotype appeared a single time. This chain connects TRBV18 to TRBJ1-1, with a weak D call TRBD1 (5 bases). Trimming left V 3 bases short and J 10 bases short, with 15 bases between. Per germline, CDR1 KGHSH and CDR2 LQKENI. This CDR3 is 13 amino acids long. The CDR3 protein is CASSPAGTEGAFF. The CDR3 nucleotides read TGTGCCAGCTCACCCGCGGGGACTGAGGGAGCTTTCTTT.

The sample holds a few counts of this clonotype. This chain connects TRBV29-1 to TRBJ2-7, with 8 bases that match TRBD1. Trimming removed 7 bases from V and 0 bases from J; junction bases left unmatched: 5. Germline V gene sequence: CDR1 SQVTM, CDR2 ANQGSEA. There are 13 residues in the CDR3. The CDR3 region has the DNA TGCAGCGGCCGGACAGGGTCCTCCTACGAGCAGTACTTC. Translated, it gives CSGRTGSSYEQYF.

The rearrangement uses TRBV7-2 and TRBJ2-4, with a possible D match to TRBD1 (5 bases). Germline V CDR1 and CDR2: SGHTA, FQGNSA. The CDR3 is made up of 16 amino acids. The V and J ends lost 5 bases and 0 bases respectively, with 14 bases between them. As DNA, the CDR3 is TGTGCCAGCAGCCCTCCCCTGGGGCTAGCCAAAAACATTCAGTACTTC. Translating gives CASSPPLGLAKNIQYF.

This clonotype was seen more than once but under ten times. V and J are TRBV23-1 and TRBJ2-7; TRBD1 matches 7 bases. TRBV23-1 is an ORF; its function is uncertain. With 6 bases clipped from V and 1 base from J, the junction kept 6 bases outside the gene matches. There are 14 residues in the CDR3. CDR3 amino acids: CASSPGQVSYEQYF. In DNA form, the CDR3 reads TGCGCCAGCAGCCCCGGACAGGTGTCCTACGAGCAGTACTTC.

The chain uses TRBV4-1 and TRBJ2-1, with 10 bases lining up with TRBD1. The ends lost 3 bases at V and 2 bases at J; junction bases unmatched: 1. The germline CDR1 and CDR2 sequences are MGHRA and YSYEKL. This CDR3 contains 15 residues. In DNA form, the CDR3 reads TGCGCCAGCAGCCAGACAGGGGGCGCCTACAATGAGCAGTTCTTC. As protein: CASSQTGGAYNEQFF.

The table lists this clonotype with a few counts. V gene TRBV5-6 combines with J gene TRBJ1-2; the match to TRBD1 covers 7 bases. The CDR3 consists of 13 residues. Per the germline V gene, CDR1 is SGHDT and CDR2 is YYEEEE. With V trimmed by 4 bases and J by 6 bases, 6 bases remained unmatched. The CDR3 DNA reads as TGTGCCAGCAGCGAGGACAGGTACAATGGCTACACCTTC. It translates to CASSEDRYNGYTF.

The rearrangement links TRBV12-3 or TRBV12-4 to TRBJ2-1; the match to TRBD2 covers 8 bases. The CDR3 contains 12 residues. Trimming at V came to 5 bases and at J to 13 bases, leaving 7 bases not matched to a gene. The DNA for the CDR3 is TGTGCCAGCAGTCGAGATAGCGGGATTCAGTTCTTC. Protein sequence: CASSRDSGIQFF.

There are many counts of this clonotype. J is TRBJ1-2 and V is TRBV25-1; TRBD1 matches at 7 bases. J lost 4 bases, V lost 0 bases, and 8 bases had no gene match. Germline V gene lookup returns CDR1 MGHDK and CDR2 SYGVNS. The CDR3 covers 16 residues. Here the CDR3 reads CASSEYNPSGGYGYTF. Here the CDR3 DNA reads TGTGCCAGCAGTGAATATAACCCCTCAGGGGGCTATGGCTACACCTTC.

The chain recombines TRBV6-2 or TRBV6-3 with TRBJ1-1, with TRBD1 as a possible D gene (6 bases). V was cut by 4 bases and J by 3 bases, with 18 bases left in between. Germline V gives CDR1 MNHEY, CDR2 SVGEGT. The CDR3 has 16 residues. The CDR3: CASSFKPRGPHTEAFF. CDR3 nucleotides: TGTGCCAGCAGTTTCAAACCCCGGGGGCCACACACTGAAGCTTTCTTT.

This clonotype was counted between two and nine times. CDR3: CAVTAGTSGRGSYNEQFF. CDR3 coding DNA: TGTGCAGTGACTGCCGGGACTAGCGGGAGAGGCTCCTACAATGAGCAGTTCTTC. This rearrangement joins TRBV12-3 or TRBV12-4 to TRBJ2-1; 14 bases align to TRBD2. CDR3 size: 18 residues.

DNA for the CDR3: TGTGCCAGCAGCTTGGGGGGGGCGCGGGATTCACCCCTCCACTTT. Translating gives CASSLGGARDSPLHF. The rearrangement joins TRBV5-5 to TRBJ1-6, with D tentatively TRBD1 (6 bases). The germline V gene has CDR1 SGHKS and CDR2 YYEKEE (reference sequence). This CDR3 has 15 amino acids. Trimming pared 0 bases from V and 8 bases from J, leaving 12 bases between.

This clonotype showed up many times. The chain links TRBV2 to TRBJ1-5; the D is unclear. This CDR3 spans 13 amino acids. With 0 bases removed from V and 9 bases from J, the gap between germline ends came to 9 bases. The germline gives CDR1 SNHLY, CDR2 FYNNEI. The CDR3 DNA follows: TGTGCCAGCAGTGAAGCTCGGGAGAGGCCCCAGCATTTT. Translation: CASSEARERPQHF. The full variable domain, completed using reference TRBV2 and TRBJ1-5, is EPEVTQTPSHQVTQMGQEVILRCVPISNHLYFYWYRQILGQKVEFLVSFYNNEISEKSEIFDDQFSVERPDGSNFTLKIRSTKLEDSAMYFCASSEARERPQHFGDGTRLSIL.

This clonotype came up a few times. The chain carries TRBV18 and TRBJ1-2; the match to TRBD1 covers 7 bases. J was trimmed by 6 bases and V by 3 bases; bases with no gene match: 4. CDR3 length: 13 amino acids. Per the germline V gene, CDR1 is KGHSH and CDR2 is LQKENI. CDR3 DNA sequence: TGTGCCAGCTCACCTGGGCAGGGGGATGGCTACACCTTC. Its protein is CASSPGQGDGYTF.

This clonotype was seen only a few times. The chain recombines TRBV10-3 with TRBJ1-2; possibly TRBD1 for D (6 bases). This CDR3 is built from 16 residues. The V gene's germline CDR1 is ENHRY and CDR2 SYGVKD. The V gene lost 3 bases and the J gene lost 2 bases, with 16 bases spanning the gap. The CDR3: CAISDLGRGKNYGYTF. Here the CDR3 DNA reads TGTGCCATCAGTGATCTCGGAAGGGGGAAGAACTATGGCTACACCTTC.

The chain links TRBV5-1 to TRBJ2-7; TRBD2 is a possible D gene (6 bases). Trimming pared 6 bases from V and 3 bases from J, leaving 19 bases between. Germline CDR1 SGHRS, CDR2 YFSETQ. This CDR3 is built from 15 residues. CDR3 in DNA: TGCGCCAGCAACTTTGGTGCAGGGCGGGGCTACGAGCAGTACTTC. This encodes CASNFGAGRGYEQYF.

This clonotype was seen many times. The chain joins TRBV4-1 to TRBJ1-2; the D gene is possibly TRBD1 (5 bases). The germline CDR1 and CDR2 sequences are MGHRA and YSYEKL. The CDR3 has 18 amino acids. Trimming stripped 1 base from V and 2 bases from J, with 20 bases between. This CDR3 reads CASSQALREGLGNYGYTF. CDR3 DNA sequence: TGCGCCAGCAGCCAAGCGCTTCGCGAGGGGTTGGGAAACTATGGCTACACCTTC.

This chain joins TRBV11-2 and TRBJ1-1; D is perhaps TRBD1 (5 bases). This CDR3 contains 19 residues. CDR1 and CDR2 from the germline V gene are SGHAT and FQNNGV. V dropped 2 bases and J dropped 3 bases, with 25 bases sitting between them. This CDR3 reads CASSLSSTVTGPVDTEAFF. Here the CDR3 DNA reads TGTGCCAGCAGCTTATCTTCTACTGTTACAGGCCCAGTGGACACTGAAGCTTTCTTT. The full variable domain, rest sourced from reference TRBV11-2 and TRBJ1-1, is EAGVAQSPRYKIIEKRQSVAFWCNPISGHATLYWYQQILGQGPKLLIQFQNNGVVDDSQLPKDRFSAERLKGVDSTLKIQPAKLEDSAVYLCASSLSSTVTGPVDTEAFFGQGTRLTVV.

This clonotype was observed many times. The chain carries TRBV20-1 and TRBJ1-5; 9 positions agree with TRBD1. The germline CDR1 and CDR2 sequences are DFQATT and SNEGSKA (reference sequence). The junction had 12 bases not matched to a gene; V was cut back by 6 bases and J by 0 bases. The CDR3 totals 17 residues. CDR3 nucleotide sequence: TGCAGTGCGCCAGCCGGGACAGGGCTTTATAGCAATCAGCCCCAGCATTTT. It translates to CSAPAGTGLYSNQPQHF.

In this sample, this clonotype turned up many times. This chain links TRBV27 with TRBJ1-5; D unresolved. This CDR3 region has 14 residues. Germline CDR1 reads MNHEY; CDR2 reads SMNVEV (reference sequence). V was pared by 7 bases and J by 0 bases, with 10 bases between. The CDR3 DNA reads TGTGCCAGCATGGAGCAGTATAGCAATCAGCCCCAGCATTTT. Translated: CASMEQYSNQPQHF.